This passage covers 6 T cell receptor beta chains from one sample sequenced in a study of CD8 T cells in Susac syndrome. Random hexamers were used to reverse transcribe an amount of about 0.45 to 1 ug RNA. TCRdb independently ran MiXCR on the immunoSEQ multiplex PCR reads; one entry per CDR3 protein. Among some 150,000 distinct CDR3 sequences, about 95% were seen once, and the ten largest hold approximately 0.15%. Sequenced: CD8+ T cells from PBMCs. These receptors were collected from a human donor with multiple sclerosis.

The rearrangement joins TRBV20-1 to TRBJ2-7; D uncertain. Trimming cost V 0 bases and J 1 base, with 10 bases left between them. The CDR3 sequence is 14 residues long. The germline gives CDR1 DFQATT, CDR2 SNEGSKA (reference sequence). CDR3 loop: CSARDHNTSYEQYF. The CDR3 bases are TGCAGTGCTAGAGATCATAACACTTCCTACGAGCAGTACTTC.

The chain links TRBV25-1 to TRBJ1-5, with TRBD1 identical over 7 bases. The length of the CDR3 is 13 residues. V shed 6 bases and J 5 bases; nucleotides not matched to a gene: 4. Germline V gene data show CDR1 as MGHDK and CDR2 as SYGVNS. The CDR3 spells CASSHTGDQPQHF. The DNA for the CDR3 is TGTGCCAGCAGCCATACAGGGGATCAGCCCCAGCATTTT. Variable domain in full (rest from reference TRBV25-1 and TRBJ1-5): EADIYQTPRYLVIGTGKKITLECSQTMGHDKMYWYQQDPGMELHLIHYSYGVNSTEKGDLSSESTVSRIRTEHFPLTLESARPSHTSQYLCASSHTGDQPQHFGDGTRLSIL.

The chain carries TRBV5-6 and TRBJ2-1; TRBD1 agrees at 9 bases. V was pared by 0 bases and J by 10 bases, with 8 bases of the junction left unmatched. There are 15 residues in the CDR3. Germline values: CDR1 SGHDT, CDR2 YYEEEE. The CDR3 bases are TGTGCCAGCAGCTTGGGGACAGGGGCCCTGCTGGAGCAGTTCTTC. Amino acids: CASSLGTGALLEQFF.

The chain recombines TRBV10-3 with TRBJ2-7; D is perhaps TRBD1 or TRBD2 (5 bases each). V was cut by 2 bases and J by 3 bases, with 8 bases left in between. The germline V gene encodes CDR1 ENHRY and CDR2 SYGVKD. CDR3 size: 13 residues. The CDR3 loop is CAISEGTDYEQYV. DNA of the CDR3: TGTGCCATCAGTGAGGGGACGGACTACGAGCAGTACGTC.

V usage is TRBV2 and J usage is TRBJ2-1; 13 bases map to TRBD2. CDR1 and CDR2 from the germline V gene are SNHLY and FYNNEI. V lost 10 bases, J lost 4 bases, and 13 bases stayed unmatched. There are 17 residues in the CDR3. Here the CDR3 reads CANSRSTSGGSYNEQFF. The DNA for the CDR3 is TGTGCCAACTCCCGATCGACTAGCGGGGGGTCTTACAATGAGCAGTTCTTC.

This clonotype was counted a single time. The chain joins TRBV20-1 to TRBJ1-1, with D possibly matching TRBD1 (6 bases). The CDR3 is made up of 14 amino acids. Germline V lookup: CDR1 DFQATT, CDR2 SNEGSKA (reference sequence). The CDR3 here is CSPRDGQTNTEAFF. The CDR3, as DNA: TGCAGCCCTAGGGATGGACAGACGAACACTGAAGCTTTCTTT.